This is a list of T cell receptor beta chains from one sample in a study of T cell responses to AZD1222 COVID-19 vaccine. Profiling relied on immunoSEQ multiplex PCR, and the TCRdb table lists in-frame clones only, not all of them. The sample lists 110,000 to 150,000 clones, 80% to 90% occurring once. Here the sequenced sample was peripheral blood, taken on day 0 of AZD1222 vaccination. The receptors stem from an adult in good health. Each CDR3 is given with its conserved first and last residue. Fields, in order: J gene, clone size, V gene, D gene, CDR3 DNA, CDR3 protein. The D gene is left open where the match is weak. Clone size appears in some rows only: once, few, many, or a class for an expanded clone.

j_call: TRBJ2-7
clone_size: .
v_call: TRBV6-5
d_call: .
cdr3_nt: TGTGCCAGTAGTTTTGCCTACGAGCAGTACTTC
cdr3_aa: CASSFAYEQYF

j_call: TRBJ2-1
clone_size: .
v_call: TRBV11-1
d_call: TRBD2
cdr3_nt: TGTGCCAGCAGCCAGACTAGCCTCAGCTCCTACAATGAGCAGTTCTTC
cdr3_aa: CASSQTSLSSYNEQFF

j_call: TRBJ2-3
clone_size: .
v_call: TRBV6-5
d_call: .
cdr3_nt: TGTGCCAGCAGTTACGGGGGGTTGAGCACAGATACGCAGTATTTT
cdr3_aa: CASSYGGLSTDTQYF

j_call: TRBJ1-1
clone_size: .
v_call: TRBV19
d_call: TRBD1
cdr3_nt: TGTGCCAGTAGTCCTCGACAGGGGGGGAACACTGAAGCTTTCTTT
cdr3_aa: CASSPRQGGNTEAFF

j_call: TRBJ2-5
clone_size: .
v_call: TRBV5-1
d_call: .
cdr3_nt: TGCGCCAGCAGCTCCACGGGGCAAGAGACCCAGTACTTC
cdr3_aa: CASSSTGQETQYF

j_call: TRBJ2-7
clone_size: .
v_call: TRBV19
d_call: .
cdr3_nt: TGTGCCAGTGCCGGGAACTACGAGCAGTACTTC
cdr3_aa: CASAGNYEQYF

j_call: TRBJ1-2
clone_size: .
v_call: TRBV28
d_call: .
cdr3_nt: TGTGCCAGCAGTTTAAGCGAAGGGACAGGCTACACCTTC
cdr3_aa: CASSLSEGTGYTF

j_call: TRBJ2-7
clone_size: few
v_call: TRBV5-4
d_call: TRBD2
cdr3_nt: TGTGCCAGCAGCTTGGGGGGAGCGGGATCCGAGTACGAGCAGTACTTC
cdr3_aa: CASSLGGAGSEYEQYF

j_call: TRBJ2-7
clone_size: .
v_call: TRBV14
d_call: .
cdr3_nt: TGTGCCAGCAGCCAAGAGCGACTCTCCCCGGGGGAGCAGTACTTC
cdr3_aa: CASSQERLSPGEQYF

j_call: TRBJ1-1
clone_size: .
v_call: TRBV7-9
d_call: .
cdr3_nt: TGTGCCAGCAGCTTAGGCTCAGGGTTGAACACTGAAGCTTTCTTT
cdr3_aa: CASSLGSGLNTEAFF

j_call: TRBJ2-3
clone_size: .
v_call: TRBV6-4
d_call: .
cdr3_nt: TGTGCCAGCAGTGACGCTCAAGGGGGGACAGATACGCAGTATTTT
cdr3_aa: CASSDAQGGTDTQYF

j_call: TRBJ2-5
clone_size: .
v_call: TRBV27
d_call: TRBD1
cdr3_nt: TGTGCCAGCAGTCCAAGGGGACAGGGGCCAGCGCGGGGAGAGACCCAGTACTTC
cdr3_aa: CASSPRGQGPARGETQYF

j_call: TRBJ2-7
clone_size: .
v_call: TRBV3-1/TRBV3-2
d_call: TRBD2
cdr3_nt: TGTGCCAGCAGCCAAGGGGACTATCTGGACGAGCAGTACTTC
cdr3_aa: CASSQGDYLDEQYF

j_call: TRBJ2-7
clone_size: .
v_call: TRBV13
d_call: TRBD2
cdr3_nt: TGTGCCAGCAGCTCCGTGGGTTGGGGGGGCGAGCAGTACTTC
cdr3_aa: CASSSVGWGGEQYF

j_call: TRBJ2-4
clone_size: .
v_call: TRBV9
d_call: .
cdr3_nt: TGTGCCAGCAGCGTAGAGGGGTTGGGGGAAAACATTCAGTACTTC
cdr3_aa: CASSVEGLGENIQYF

j_call: TRBJ1-2
clone_size: .
v_call: TRBV19
d_call: .
cdr3_nt: TGTGCCAGTGCTTCGTATCACGGGGCCCCCTATGGCTACACCTTC
cdr3_aa: CASASYHGAPYGYTF

j_call: TRBJ2-1
clone_size: .
v_call: TRBV3-1/TRBV3-2
d_call: TRBD1
cdr3_nt: TGTGCCAGCAGCCCGCGGGACAGGGGTTTCGAGCAGTTCTTC
cdr3_aa: CASSPRDRGFEQFF

j_call: TRBJ2-7
clone_size: .
v_call: TRBV19
d_call: .
cdr3_nt: TGTGCCAGTACCTCAGTGGGGGACCACCACGAGCAGTACTTC
cdr3_aa: CASTSVGDHHEQYF

j_call: TRBJ2-2
clone_size: once
v_call: TRBV7-2
d_call: .
cdr3_nt: TGTGCCAGCAGCTTAGAGGTCAGCCCCGGGGAGCTGTTTTTT
cdr3_aa: CASSLEVSPGELFF

j_call: TRBJ1-1
clone_size: .
v_call: TRBV30
d_call: .
cdr3_nt: TGTGCCTGGAGTGTATCTCTCGGAGGGCGTGTGGCTTTCTTT
cdr3_aa: CAWSVSLGGRVAFF

j_call: TRBJ2-1
clone_size: few
v_call: TRBV6-5
d_call: .
cdr3_nt: TGTGCCAGCAGTTACCCGGGGCGAAATGAGCAGTTCTTC
cdr3_aa: CASSYPGRNEQFF

j_call: TRBJ2-1
clone_size: .
v_call: TRBV1
d_call: .
cdr3_nt: TGCACCAGCAGCCATCAGGGACTAGCGGGAGACTCCTACAATGAGCAGTTCTTC
cdr3_aa: CTSSHQGLAGDSYNEQFF

j_call: TRBJ1-3
clone_size: .
v_call: TRBV10-2
d_call: .
cdr3_nt: TGCGCCAGCAGTGAGTGGGTGGGGCCCAGAACCTCTGGAAACACCATATATTTT
cdr3_aa: CASSEWVGPRTSGNTIYF

j_call: TRBJ1-2
clone_size: .
v_call: TRBV6-5
d_call: TRBD1
cdr3_nt: TGTGCCAGCAGTTTGGGACAGGGGGATGGCTACACCTTC
cdr3_aa: CASSLGQGDGYTF

j_call: TRBJ1-2
clone_size: few
v_call: TRBV5-1
d_call: .
cdr3_nt: TGCGCCAGCAGCTTGGCGACAAACAACTATGGCTACACCTTC
cdr3_aa: CASSLATNNYGYTF

j_call: TRBJ1-1
clone_size: .
v_call: TRBV19
d_call: TRBD1
cdr3_nt: TGTGCCAGTCACAGGGGGGGAGGTACTGAAGCTTTCTTT
cdr3_aa: CASHRGGGTEAFF

j_call: TRBJ1-1
clone_size: .
v_call: TRBV7-6
d_call: TRBD1
cdr3_nt: TGTGCCAGCAGCTTGCAAGGGGGCGATGAAGCTTTCTTT
cdr3_aa: CASSLQGGDEAFF

j_call: TRBJ2-7
clone_size: .
v_call: TRBV7-8
d_call: TRBD2
cdr3_nt: TGTGCCAGCAGCGGAGTCCCGGGGGGTACTACTCACGAGCAGTACTTC
cdr3_aa: CASSGVPGGTTHEQYF

j_call: TRBJ1-5
clone_size: .
v_call: TRBV5-8
d_call: .
cdr3_nt: TGTGCCAGCAGCGCGGAGCCGACAGTGAGCAATCAGCCCCAGCATTTT
cdr3_aa: CASSAEPTVSNQPQHF

j_call: TRBJ2-3
clone_size: .
v_call: TRBV7-2
d_call: .
cdr3_nt: TGTGCCAGCAGCTTAGGGACCACAGATACGCAGTATTTT
cdr3_aa: CASSLGTTDTQYF

j_call: TRBJ1-2
clone_size: .
v_call: TRBV9
d_call: .
cdr3_nt: TGTGCCAGCAGCGTAGCTTCTGGGATAGGCGCAGATCTGAATTACACCTTC
cdr3_aa: CASSVASGIGADLNYTF

j_call: TRBJ1-1
clone_size: .
v_call: TRBV10-1
d_call: .
cdr3_nt: TGCGCCAGCAGTGAGGCTCAGAACACTGAAGCTTTCTTT
cdr3_aa: CASSEAQNTEAFF

j_call: TRBJ1-1
clone_size: few
v_call: TRBV7-2
d_call: TRBD1
cdr3_nt: TGTGCCAGCAGCTTGAGAGACAGGGGGGGCACTGAAGCTTTCTTT
cdr3_aa: CASSLRDRGGTEAFF

j_call: TRBJ1-2
clone_size: .
v_call: TRBV13
d_call: TRBD1
cdr3_nt: TGTGCCAGCAGATTAGGGGGCGGTCAAGCTGGCTACACCTTC
cdr3_aa: CASRLGGGQAGYTF

j_call: TRBJ1-1
clone_size: .
v_call: TRBV11-2
d_call: .
cdr3_nt: TGTGCCAGCAGCTTCCAGACGAACACTGAAGCTTTCTTT
cdr3_aa: CASSFQTNTEAFF

j_call: TRBJ2-7
clone_size: once
v_call: TRBV6-4
d_call: .
cdr3_nt: TGTGCCAGCAGTGACTCTCCAGCGGACGAGCAGTACTTC
cdr3_aa: CASSDSPADEQYF

j_call: TRBJ2-3
clone_size: .
v_call: TRBV18
d_call: TRBD2
cdr3_nt: TGTGCCAGCTCACCACCGGATATTGCGGGAGTCACAGATACGCAGTATTTT
cdr3_aa: CASSPPDIAGVTDTQYF

j_call: TRBJ1-4
clone_size: once
v_call: TRBV28
d_call: .
cdr3_nt: TGTGCCAGCAGTTTATCTCTCGAAAAACTGTTTTTT
cdr3_aa: CASSLSLEKLFF

j_call: TRBJ1-1
clone_size: .
v_call: TRBV7-9
d_call: .
cdr3_nt: TGTGCCAGCAGTACACTGACTTCGGGAGACGCCCAGTGGACTGAAGCTTTCTTT
cdr3_aa: CASSTLTSGDAQWTEAFF

j_call: TRBJ2-3
clone_size: few
v_call: TRBV10-3
d_call: .
cdr3_nt: TGTGCCACGGGGGCGGGAGAAACAGATACGCAGTATTTT
cdr3_aa: CATGAGETDTQYF

j_call: TRBJ2-7
clone_size: few
v_call: TRBV10-1
d_call: .
cdr3_nt: TGCGCCAGCAGTGAGATGCAGGGTGGAGAGCAGTACTTC
cdr3_aa: CASSEMQGGEQYF

j_call: TRBJ1-2
clone_size: .
v_call: TRBV6-5
d_call: .
cdr3_nt: TGTGCCAGCACCCTGAACCCGACAGTACGGGGCTACACCTTC
cdr3_aa: CASTLNPTVRGYTF

j_call: TRBJ1-5
clone_size: few
v_call: TRBV28
d_call: .
cdr3_nt: TGTGCCAGCACTTGGACAGTAAGCAATCAGCCCCAGCATTTT
cdr3_aa: CASTWTVSNQPQHF

j_call: TRBJ2-7
clone_size: .
v_call: TRBV4-1
d_call: .
cdr3_nt: TGCGCCAGCAGCCAAGTTGGCTACCCCTACGAGCAGTACTTC
cdr3_aa: CASSQVGYPYEQYF

j_call: TRBJ1-2
clone_size: .
v_call: TRBV10-2
d_call: TRBD1
cdr3_nt: TGCGCCAGCAGAGGGACAGGGCGCTTTCTCGGCTATGGCTACACCTTC
cdr3_aa: CASRGTGRFLGYGYTF

j_call: TRBJ1-1
clone_size: .
v_call: TRBV18
d_call: TRBD1
cdr3_nt: TGTGCCAGCTCACCAAGCGCAGGGGGGGAAGCTTTCTTT
cdr3_aa: CASSPSAGGEAFF

j_call: TRBJ1-1
clone_size: .
v_call: TRBV18
d_call: .
cdr3_nt: TGTGCCAGCTCACCACCGAGAGGGGAGGGGGCTGAAGCTTTCTTT
cdr3_aa: CASSPPRGEGAEAFF

j_call: TRBJ1-4
clone_size: .
v_call: TRBV5-5
d_call: .
cdr3_nt: TGTGCCAGCAGCTTGGAAGGGTCCGCCCAGGGGGAAAAACTGTTTTTT
cdr3_aa: CASSLEGSAQGEKLFF

j_call: TRBJ1-2
clone_size: .
v_call: TRBV30
d_call: .
cdr3_nt: TGTGCCTGGAGTGTCGCGGGGGCGGAGGGCTACACCTTC
cdr3_aa: CAWSVAGAEGYTF

j_call: TRBJ1-3
clone_size: .
v_call: TRBV18
d_call: .
cdr3_nt: TGTGCCAGCTCACCGACTTGGGGGGACGGGGAGCGAAACACCATATATTTT
cdr3_aa: CASSPTWGDGERNTIYF